The clone carrying this TCR beta chain was seen just once. Its antigen is still unknown. TCRdb's table, derived via immunoSEQ multiplex PCR, lists solely in-frame clones and lacks some. This repertoire shows 100,000 or so clones, about 87% found once; its top ten account for roughly 1.8%. The data were taken from a study of T cell responses to AZD1222 COVID-19 vaccine. General study points: With dominance at 160-218 and 743-854, vaccine-associated CD4 TCRs spanned spike. No repertoire was sampled before or during the peak T cell response, only after it. Reports indicate that nearly half of spike-specific TCRs are directed at unmutated variant regions.

Germline V gene lookup returns CDR1 SGDLS and CDR2 YYNGEE. Between the trimmed V and J ends, which lost 7 bases and 0 bases, there was a span of 8 bases. The CDR3 is 13 amino acids. This TCR was sampled from an adult in good health. This chain uses TRBV9 with TRBJ2-1, with D unclear. Sequencing was performed on peripheral blood, taken on day 0 of AZD1222 vaccination. The CDR3 here is CASSISSYNEQFF. The CDR3 nucleotides read TGTGCCAGCTCGATAAGCTCCTACAATGAGCAGTTCTTC.